This T cell receptor beta chain stems from a study of blood T cells in healthy people across ages. The use of a sample-barcoded 5' primer and a J-beta primer mix characterized a second PCR of roughly 6 to 12 cycles. One entry per CDR3 protein results from TCRdb running MiXCR on the 5' RACE reads. The table includes about 720,000 distinct CDR3 sequences, over 20% detected once. Germline V CDR1 and CDR2: SEHNR, FQNEAQ (reference sequence). V was shortened by 1 base and J by 5 bases, with 14 bases between the two germline ends. CDR3 length: 15 amino acids. The TCR was taken from a man aged 65-85 years in good health. The sequenced sample consisted of blood. The rearrangement joins TRBV7-9 to TRBJ2-5, with TRBD2 as a possible D gene (6 bases). The CDR3 loop reads CASSLGGMAFETQYF. The CDR3 DNA follows: TGTGCCAGCAGCTTAGGCGGGATGGCCTTCGAGACCCAGTACTTC.